The sequence of this T cell receptor (beta chain) was determined in a study of T cell repertoires in cytomegalovirus infection. At the level of the study: CMV infection plus the matching HLA type was flagged by public TCR beta signatures. Findings and limits, study-wide: The ex vivo response was dominated by HLA-C-restricted CMV-specific TCR beta clonotypes.

Regarding this clonotype: What it binds is unknown.

TCRdb passed the reads through MiXCR, listing each CDR3 protein once. The sample holds under 150,000 distinct CDR3 sequences, roughly a quarter seen once. The CDR3 length is 14 residues. J lost 4 bases, V lost 5 bases, and 4 bases had no gene match. CDR1 is MNHNS, CDR2 SASEGT, per germline. This TCR was recovered from a human donor in good health (CMV status not recorded). Some clones in this sample may be carry-over from other donors' samples. The sequenced material came from PBMCs, sequenced either directly or after in vitro stimulation (not recorded which). J is TRBJ2-7 and V is TRBV6-1; 11 bases are a match to TRBD2. The CDR3 loop is CASSRLAGSYEQYV. CDR3 sequence (DNA): TGTGCCAGCAGTAGACTAGCGGGGAGTTACGAGCAGTACGTC.